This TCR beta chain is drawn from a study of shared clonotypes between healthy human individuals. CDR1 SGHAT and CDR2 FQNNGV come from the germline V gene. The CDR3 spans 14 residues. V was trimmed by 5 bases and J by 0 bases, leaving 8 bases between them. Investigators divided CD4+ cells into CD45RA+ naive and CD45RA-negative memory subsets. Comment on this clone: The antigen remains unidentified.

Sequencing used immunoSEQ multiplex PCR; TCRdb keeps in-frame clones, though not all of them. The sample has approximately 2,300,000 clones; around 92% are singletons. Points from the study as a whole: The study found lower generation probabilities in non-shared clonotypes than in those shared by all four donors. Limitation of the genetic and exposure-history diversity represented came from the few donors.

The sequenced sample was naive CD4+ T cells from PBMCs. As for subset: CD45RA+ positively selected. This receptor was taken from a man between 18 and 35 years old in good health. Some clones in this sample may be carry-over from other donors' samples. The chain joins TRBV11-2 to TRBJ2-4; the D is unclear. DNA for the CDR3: TGTGCCAGCAGCCTTCTCGGAGCCAAAAACATTCAGTACTTC. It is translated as CASSLLGAKNIQYF.